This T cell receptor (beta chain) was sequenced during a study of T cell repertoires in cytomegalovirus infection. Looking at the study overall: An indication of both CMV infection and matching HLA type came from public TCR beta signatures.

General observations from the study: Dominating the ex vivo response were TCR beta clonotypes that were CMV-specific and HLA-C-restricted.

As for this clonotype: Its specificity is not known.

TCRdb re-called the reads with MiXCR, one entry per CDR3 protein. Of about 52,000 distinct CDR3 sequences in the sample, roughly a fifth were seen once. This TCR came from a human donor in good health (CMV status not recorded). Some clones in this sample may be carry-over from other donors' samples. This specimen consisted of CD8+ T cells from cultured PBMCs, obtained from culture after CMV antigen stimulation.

The CDR3 sequence is CASSLNLGWEQYF. Written as DNA, the CDR3 is TGTGCCAGCAGTTTGAATTTGGGTTGGGAGCAGTACTTC. The genes are TRBV27 and TRBJ2-7; no clear D gene. V shed 3 bases and J shed 7 bases, with 13 bases lying between them. There are 13 residues in the CDR3. The germline CDR1 and CDR2 sequences are MNHEY and SMNVEV (reference sequence).